A single sample is the source of the 21 T cell receptor beta chains below, sequenced in a study of blood T cell repertoires in COVID-19. Sequencing used immunoSEQ multiplex PCR; TCRdb keeps in-frame clones, though not all of them. The top ten clones hold less than 10% of a sample with 150,000 to 170,000 clones, approximately 85% of them seen once. What was sequenced was peripheral blood. The receptors stem from a woman aged 55-70 years with COVID-19, enrolled during active disease.

This clone turned up a few times. At the DNA level, this CDR3 is encoded by other sequences in the same sample as well. The chain is built from TRBV7-9 and TRBJ1-1; the D gene is possibly TRBD1 (6 bases). Trimming took 7 bases from V and 11 from J, leaving 17 bases between them. The germline gives CDR1 SEHNR, CDR2 FQNEAQ (reference sequence). This CDR3 spans 12 amino acids. The CDR3: CASTLDSPEAFF. The CDR3 DNA is TGTGCCAGCACCCTGGACAGCCCGGAGGCTTTCTTT.

V and J are TRBV6-4 and TRBJ1-6; D not resolved. V was clipped by 3 bases and J by 7 bases, with 7 bases between them. Germline loops: CDR1 MRHNA, CDR2 SNTAGT. The CDR3 is 13 amino acids. The CDR3, as DNA: TGTGCCAGCAGTGAAACGGTCAATTCACCCCTCCACTTT. Translating it yields CASSETVNSPLHF.

V usage is TRBV19 and J usage is TRBJ2-7, with a weak D call TRBD2 (6 bases). V lost 10 bases, J lost 3 bases, and 13 bases lay in between. CDR1 and CDR2 (germline): LNHDA, SQIVND (reference sequence). The CDR3 has 12 amino acids. CDR3 protein: CATLGLNYEQYF. CDR3 coding DNA: TGTGCCACTTTGGGACTGAACTACGAGCAGTACTTC.

This chain connects TRBV9 to TRBJ1-1; D is unresolved. The CDR3 is made up of 16 amino acids. Germline CDR1 SGDLS, CDR2 YYNGEE. Trimming left V 0 bases short and J 0 bases short, with 12 bases between. CDR3 in amino acids: CASSVDIGFLNTEAFF. The CDR3, as DNA: TGTGCCAGCAGCGTAGACATCGGGTTTCTGAACACTGAAGCTTTCTTT. Together with reference TRBV9 and TRBJ1-1, the CDR3 gives the full variable domain: DSGVTQTPKHLITATGQRVTLRCSPRSGDLSVYWYQQSLDQGLQFLIQYYNGEERAKGNILERFSAQQFPDLHSELNLSSLELGDSALYFCASSVDIGFLNTEAFFGQGTRLTVV.

The rearrangement uses TRBV18 and TRBJ2-2; TRBD2 matches at 7 bases. The CDR3 spans 17 residues. The V gene's germline CDR1 is KGHSH and CDR2 LQKENI. J gave up 1 base and V 2 bases, and 7 bases lay outside the gene matches. Here the CDR3 reads CASSPSSPGGNTGELFF. For the CDR3, the DNA is TGTGCCAGCTCACCAAGTTCACCGGGAGGGAACACCGGGGAGCTGTTTTTT.

This chain links TRBV27 with TRBJ1-4; 7 bases are a match to TRBD1. Germline trimming cut 0 bases from V and 3 bases from J; bases unmatched to any gene: 4. Germline CDR1 MNHEY, CDR2 SMNVEV (reference sequence). This CDR3 is 16 amino acids long. The CDR3 protein is CASSLSRQGPNEKLFF. The CDR3, as DNA: TGTGCCAGCAGTTTATCCCGACAGGGCCCTAATGAAAAACTGTTTTTT.

This clone has more than one count but fewer than ten. The same CDR3 can be traced to other DNA sequences in this sample. This CDR3 reads CASSPKNTEAFF. CDR3 sequence (DNA): TGTGCCAGCTCACCTAAAAACACTGAAGCTTTCTTT. The chain carries TRBV18 and TRBJ1-1; D not certain. The germline gives CDR1 KGHSH, CDR2 LQKENI. CDR3 length equals 12 residues. Trimming cost V 3 bases and J 2 bases, with 4 bases left between them.

The chain uses TRBV9 and TRBJ2-4; TRBD2 matches 7 bases. Germline V gene lookup returns CDR1 SGDLS and CDR2 YYNGEE. This CDR3 is 14 amino acids long. With V trimmed by 0 bases and J by 9 bases, 6 bases remained unmatched. CDR3: CASSVGGGSGIQYF. For the CDR3, the DNA is TGTGCCAGCAGCGTAGGGGGAGGGTCTGGCATTCAGTACTTC.

V is TRBV6-6 and J is TRBJ1-1; D not certain. V dropped 6 bases and J dropped 1 base, with 12 bases sitting between them. Looked up from germline, CDR1 is MNHNY and CDR2 is SVGAGI (reference sequence). The CDR3 covers 14 residues. In DNA, the CDR3 is TGTGCCAGCAGATCACGAGACACGAACACTGAAGCTTTCTTT. Amino acids: CASRSRDTNTEAFF.

V gene TRBV7-9 combines with J gene TRBJ1-1, with D tentatively TRBD1 (6 bases). V was trimmed by 3 bases and J by 6 bases, leaving 20 bases between them. CDR3 length: 16 amino acids. The V gene's germline CDR1 is SEHNR and CDR2 FQNEAQ (reference sequence). CDR3 sequence (DNA): TGTGCCAGCAGCTTCGCCACAGGGTACGGAAACCCTGAAGCTTTCTTT. It codes for CASSFATGYGNPEAFF.

V gene TRBV11-3 combines with J gene TRBJ2-1; 11 bases are a match to TRBD2. The CDR3 extends over 15 amino acids. V shed 2 bases, J shed 6 bases, and the junction held 3 bases outside the gene matches. In germline, CDR1 is SGHNT, CDR2 YENEEA. The CDR3 coding sequence is TGTGCCAGCAGCTTAACTAGCGGGGGCCCCAATGAGCAGTTCTTC. Amino acids: CASSLTSGGPNEQFF.

The gene calls are TRBV30 and TRBJ1-1, with 8 nucleotides matching TRBD1. The germline V gene encodes CDR1 GTSNPN and CDR2 SVGIG (reference sequence). Unmatched junction bases numbered 3, after V lost 2 bases and J lost 1 base. The CDR3 consists of 14 residues. CDR3 in DNA: TGTGCCTGGAGTATAGGGACAGGGAACACTGAAGCTTTCTTT. Protein product: CAWSIGTGNTEAFF.

CDR3 residues: CASPPDYLNTGELFF. Written as DNA, the CDR3 is TGTGCCAGCCCCCCCGACTACTTGAACACCGGGGAGCTGTTTTTT. The chain carries TRBV7-8 and TRBJ2-2; possibly TRBD2 for D (5 bases). The CDR3 length is 15 residues. Per the germline V gene, CDR1 is SGHVS and CDR2 is FQNEAQ. The ends were cut back, 8 bases at V and 1 base at J, with 14 bases in the middle.

This chain links TRBV18 with TRBJ1-1, with a possible D match to TRBD1 (6 bases). CDR1 is KGHSH and CDR2 is LQKENI in the germline V gene. This CDR3 comprises 15 residues. Trimming took off 3 bases at V and 2 bases at J, with 13 bases between the two ends. The CDR3 loop reads CASSPSQGPNTEAFF. The DNA for the CDR3 is TGTGCCAGCTCACCGTCACAGGGACCTAACACTGAAGCTTTCTTT.

CDR3 sequence (DNA): TGTGCCACCAGTGACAGTGGGACTAGCGGGAGGTACAATGAGCAGTTCTTC. This encodes CATSDSGTSGRYNEQFF. The chain joins TRBV24-1 to TRBJ2-1; 15 bases align to TRBD2. Looked up from germline, CDR1 is KGHDR and CDR2 is SFDVKD. The trim removed 4 bases at V and 4 bases at J, leaving 4 bases unmatched. The CDR3 is 17 amino acids.

The rearrangement links TRBV6-1 to TRBJ1-5, with 7 bases lining up with TRBD1. V shed 0 bases and J 9 bases; nucleotides not matched to a gene: 2. Germline V gives CDR1 MNHNS, CDR2 SASEGT. The CDR3 sequence is 13 residues long. The CDR3 sequence is CASSEAGGAPQHF. Here the CDR3 DNA reads TGTGCCAGCAGTGAAGCAGGGGGCGCGCCCCAGCATTTT.

The genes are TRBV19 and TRBJ1-1; D is uncertain. This CDR3 region has 11 residues. Germline lookup yields CDR1 LNHDA and CDR2 SQIVND (reference sequence). V lost 7 bases and J lost 10, with 13 bases in between. The CDR3 DNA reads TGTGCCAGTAAATCGGGGATTGCAGCTTTCTTT. It yields the protein CASKSGIAAFF.

This chain links TRBV18 with TRBJ1-2, with 8 bases that match TRBD1. V dropped 6 bases and J dropped 4; count of bases not matched to a gene: 22. The CDR3 contains 19 residues. Per germline, CDR1 KGHSH and CDR2 LQKENI. DNA of the CDR3: TGTGCCAGCTCGCCGGTGGACAGGGCCGGACGGGCTGGTCCCTATGGCTACACCTTC. Amino acids: CASSPVDRAGRAGPYGYTF. The full variable domain, rest sourced from reference TRBV18 and TRBJ1-2, is NAGVMQNPRHLVRRRGQEARLRCSPMKGHSHVYWYRQLPEEGLKFMVYLQKENIIDESGMPKERFSAEFPKEGPSILRIQQVVRGDSAAYFCASSPVDRAGRAGPYGYTFGSGTRLTVV.

This chain connects TRBV2 to TRBJ1-1, with D perhaps TRBD1 (5 bases). CDR3 size: 12 residues. Germline assignment: CDR1 SNHLY and CDR2 FYNNEI. V shed 5 bases and J shed 4 bases, with 8 bases lying between them. CDR3 sequence (DNA): TGTGCCAGCAGTCCTCAGGGCACTGAAGCTTTCTTT. Translated, it gives CASSPQGTEAFF.

The chain uses TRBV30 and TRBJ2-2, with 7 bases identical to TRBD1. The CDR3 extends over 13 amino acids. The junction had 6 bases not matched to a gene; V was cut back by 4 bases and J by 7 bases. CDR1 is GTSNPN, CDR2 SVGIG, per germline (reference sequence). CDR3 nucleotide sequence: TGTGCCTGGAACAAGGGGGCCAGCGGGGAGCTGTTTTTT. Translation: CAWNKGASGELFF.

The rearrangement uses TRBV27 and TRBJ2-2; TRBD2 matches 8 bases. The CDR3 has 16 amino acids. Germline loops: CDR1 MNHEY, CDR2 SMNVEV (reference sequence). V dropped 2 bases and J dropped 2; count of bases not matched to a gene: 4. The chain's CDR3 is CASSLGAGGNTGELFF. In DNA, the CDR3 is TGTGCCAGCAGTTTAGGGGCGGGAGGTAACACCGGGGAGCTGTTTTTT.